One and the same sample provided the 23 T cell receptor beta chains below, sequenced in a study of T cells in Graves' hyperthyroidism and ophthalmopathy. Amplification of TCR beta CDR3 regions was performed using RNA transcripts as template. First-round RT-PCR targeting the TCR CDR3 was performed with the HTBI primer set. TCRdb processed the multiplex PCR reads anew with MiXCR; each CDR3 protein has one entry. The sample carries approximately 560,000 distinct CDR3 sequences, around 46% recorded once. Sequencing used peripheral blood or thyroid tissue (not recorded which). The receptor set was obtained from a woman under 30 with Graves' hyperthyroidism.

The V and J genes are TRBV10-3 and TRBJ1-2; a possible D gene is TRBD1 (6 bases). The germline gives CDR1 ENHRY, CDR2 SYGVKD. The CDR3 contains 15 residues. V was pared by 6 bases and J by 2 bases, with 16 bases between. CDR3 DNA sequence: TGTGCCATCAGCGAGGGGGATACAGGGAACTATGGCTACACCTTC. Translated: CAISEGDTGNYGYTF.

The rearrangement links TRBV15 to TRBJ2-5; 11 positions match TRBD2. CDR1 is LNHNV, CDR2 YYDKDF, per germline (reference sequence). This CDR3 spans 16 amino acids. V was clipped by 3 bases and J by 2 bases; unmatched bases: 5. The CDR3 nucleotides are TGTGCCACCAGCAGGAGACTAGCGGGACTTCAAGAGACCCAGTACTTC. It codes for CATSRRLAGLQETQYF. Looking up the rest from reference TRBV15 and TRBJ2-5 gives the full variable domain: DAMVIQNPRYQVTQFGKPVTLSCSQTLNHNVMYWYQQKSSQAPKLLFHYYDKDFNNEADTPDNFQSRRPNTSFCFLDIRSPGLGDTAMYLCATSRRLAGLQETQYFGPGTRLLVL.

The chain uses TRBV7-9 and TRBJ2-7, with D perhaps being TRBD1 or TRBD2 (5 bases each). The CDR3 is 13 residues long. The germline V gene has CDR1 SEHNR and CDR2 FQNEAQ (reference sequence). Between the trimmed V and J ends, which lost 4 bases and 5 bases, there was a span of 12 bases. The CDR3 DNA reads as TGTGCCAGCAGCTCCACTAGGGGAAACGAGCAGTACTTC. Residues: CASSSTRGNEQYF. Filled out from reference TRBV7-9 and TRBJ2-7, the complete variable domain reads DTGVSQNPRHKITKRGQNVTFRCDPISEHNRLYWYRQTLGQGPEFLTYFQNEAQLEKSRLLSDRFSAERPKGSFSTLEIQRTEQGDSAMYLCASSSTRGNEQYFGPGTRLTVT.

The chain is built from TRBV6-1 and TRBJ2-5, with D possibly TRBD1 on 6 matching bases. Germline CDR1 and CDR2: MNHNS and SASEGT. The CDR3 extends over 15 amino acids. V was clipped by 3 bases and J by 8 bases, with 19 bases between them. CDR3: CASSDRDISGNTQYF. In DNA form, the CDR3 reads TGTGCCAGCAGTGACCGGGACATCTCTGGAAACACCCAGTACTTC.

A single count supports this clonotype. The gene calls are TRBV7-4 and TRBJ2-2, with TRBD1 matching 12 bases. Trimming took 6 bases from V and 4 from J; bases not matched to a gene: 6. Germline CDR1 is SGHVT and CDR2 is SQSDAQ. This CDR3 contains 16 residues. This chain's CDR3 is CASRPGQGAGTGELFF. In nucleotides, the CDR3 is TGTGCCAGCAGGCCGGGACAGGGGGCCGGCACCGGGGAGCTGTTTTTT. Combining the CDR3 with reference TRBV7-4 and TRBJ2-2 gives the whole variable domain GAGVSQSPRYKVAKRGRDVALRCDSISGHVTLYWYRQTLGQGSEVLTYSQSDAQRDKSGRPSGRFSAERPERSVSTLKIQRTEQGDSAVYLCASRPGQGAGTGELFFGEGSRLTVL.

This rearrangement joins TRBV15 to TRBJ1-3; a weak D match, TRBD1 (5 bases). Trimming cost V 1 base and J 0 bases, with 13 bases left between them. This CDR3 is built from 17 residues. The V gene's germline CDR1 is LNHNV and CDR2 YYDKDF (reference sequence). The CDR3 is CATSRAPQGFSGNTIYF. CDR3 coding DNA: TGTGCCACCAGCAGAGCCCCCCAGGGTTTCTCTGGAAACACCATATATTTT.

This clonotype has a handful of counts. A read error may produce the germline difference seen at one junction end. V usage is TRBV7-2 and J usage is TRBJ2-2; the match to TRBD2 covers 7 bases. CDR1 and CDR2 from the germline V gene are SGHTA and FQGNSA. This CDR3 has 15 amino acids. The CDR3 loop is CASSVSGTNTGELFF. The CDR3 DNA reads as TGCGCCAGCAGCGTGAGCGGGACGAACACCGGGGAGCTGTTTTTT.

This clonotype was detected ten times or more. The gene calls are TRBV2 and TRBJ1-1; unclear D gene. The germline gives CDR1 SNHLY, CDR2 FYNNEI. V was shortened by 7 bases and J by 6 bases, with 9 bases between the two germline ends. The CDR3 totals 11 residues. As DNA, the CDR3 is TGTGCCAGCATTGAGGAGGCTGAAGCTTTCTTT. This translates into CASIEEAEAFF.

This clonotype was seen more than once but under ten times. The chain couples TRBV2 to TRBJ2-7, with D perhaps being TRBD1 or TRBD2 (6 bases each). Germline-derived CDR1 and CDR2 are SNHLY and FYNNEI. V was shortened by 1 base and J by 5 bases, with 15 bases between the two germline ends. This CDR3 is 15 amino acids long. The CDR3 loop reads CASSEEVGGANEQYF. The DNA for the CDR3 is TGTGCCAGCAGTGAAGAGGTCGGGGGCGCCAACGAGCAGTACTTC.

This clonotype was found a few times. The chain links TRBV5-8 to TRBJ1-1, with unresolved D. There are 14 residues in the CDR3. V dropped 0 bases and J dropped 4 bases, with 10 bases sitting between them. CDR1 SGHTS and CDR2 YDEGEE come from the germline V gene. This CDR3 is CASSLEARGTEAFF. As DNA, the CDR3 is TGTGCCAGCAGCTTGGAGGCGCGAGGCACTGAAGCTTTCTTT.

This clonotype was seen a handful of times. This sequence joins TRBV7-9 and TRBJ2-7; 7 bases fit TRBD1. With 4 bases clipped from V and 0 bases from J, the junction kept 12 bases outside the gene matches. The CDR3 extends over 17 amino acids. Germline V gene sequence: CDR1 SEHNR, CDR2 FQNEAQ (reference sequence). The CDR3 DNA reads TGTGCCAGCAGCTCAGTAAAAGGGGACAGTAGCTCCTACGAGCAGTACTTC. Protein product: CASSSVKGDSSSYEQYF.

This chain uses TRBV9 with TRBJ2-7; 7 bases are shared with TRBD1. The CDR3 sequence is 14 residues long. The germline gives CDR1 SGDLS, CDR2 YYNGEE. V lost 5 bases and J lost 2; bases outside the gene matches: 7. CDR3 in amino acids: CASSPGQVPYEQYF. The CDR3 coding sequence is TGTGCCAGCAGTCCAGGACAGGTCCCCTACGAGCAGTACTTC.

The rearrangement uses TRBV15 and TRBJ2-7, with D perhaps TRBD2 (6 bases). This CDR3 comprises 15 residues. The germline V and J ends were trimmed by 1 base and 4 bases, with 14 bases remaining between them. Germline V gives CDR1 LNHNV, CDR2 YYDKDF (reference sequence). The CDR3 is CATSRVGGIEYEQYF. The CDR3 DNA is TGTGCCACCAGCAGAGTGGGCGGGATTGAATACGAGCAGTACTTC.

The chain recombines TRBV11-2 with TRBJ2-5; 8 nucleotides align to TRBD2. Germline assignment: CDR1 SGHAT and CDR2 FQNNGV. The V and J ends lost 8 bases and 5 bases, in that order; junction bases with no gene match: 13. The CDR3 runs to 15 residues. DNA for the CDR3: TGTGCCAGCTCACCACCAGCGGAGCGGGGGGAGACCCAGTACTTC. Its protein is CASSPPAERGETQYF.

This clonotype was counted at least ten times. CDR3 nucleotide sequence: TGCAGCGTTGAAGACACAATCGCCGAGGCTTTCTTT. Translation gives CSVEDTIAEAFF. The V and J genes are TRBV29-1 and TRBJ1-1; D is ambiguous. Trimming pared 0 bases from V and 11 bases from J, leaving 13 bases between. This CDR3 comprises 12 residues. Germline V gene sequence: CDR1 SQVTM, CDR2 ANQGSEA.

The V and J genes are TRBV25-1 and TRBJ2-2, with D unclear. CDR1 and CDR2 (germline): MGHDK, SYGVNS. The CDR3 is 14 residues long. V was shortened by 0 bases and J by 4 bases, with 6 bases between the two germline ends. The CDR3 sequence: CASSEYRSTGELFF. The CDR3 DNA is TGTGCCAGCAGTGAATACAGGAGCACCGGGGAGCTGTTTTTT.

The chain's CDR3 is CSVEDPNARGYEQYF. In DNA, the CDR3 is TGCAGCGTTGAAGATCCCAACGCGAGGGGGTACGAGCAGTACTTC. The chain links TRBV29-1 to TRBJ2-7; maybe TRBD1 (6 bases). Trimming removed 0 bases at V and 4 bases at J, with 16 bases between. This CDR3 comprises 15 residues. Germline CDR1 and CDR2: SQVTM and ANQGSEA.

This chain uses TRBV6-4 with TRBJ2-2; D not resolved. V dropped 5 bases and J dropped 8 bases, with 9 bases sitting between them. Germline lookup yields CDR1 MRHNA and CDR2 SNTAGT. The CDR3 totals 12 residues. For the CDR3, the DNA is TGTGCCAGCAGTTACCACGGGGGGGAGCTGTTTTTT. Protein product: CASSYHGGELFF.

The rearrangement uses TRBV4-1 and TRBJ2-7; 14 bases line up with TRBD2. This CDR3 comprises 17 residues. The junction had 5 bases not matched to a gene; V was cut back by 0 bases and J by 4 bases. The germline V gene has CDR1 MGHRA and CDR2 YSYEKL. The CDR3 protein is CASSQDPGTSGSYEQYF. The CDR3 DNA reads as TGCGCCAGCAGCCAAGACCCTGGGACTAGCGGGAGTTACGAGCAGTACTTC.

The rearrangement joins TRBV7-2 to TRBJ2-7; TRBD2 matches at 11 bases. The CDR3 is made up of 14 amino acids. Losses at the gene ends were 5 bases for V and 7 bases for J; bases not matched to a gene: 7. Per the germline V gene, CDR1 is SGHTA and CDR2 is FQGNSA. The CDR3: CASSTSSGRFEQYF. In DNA form, the CDR3 reads TGTGCCAGCAGCACTTCTAGCGGGAGGTTTGAGCAGTACTTC.

In this sample, this clonotype turned up a few times. This chain links TRBV7-8 with TRBJ1-5; maybe TRBD1 (5 bases). Trimming pared 5 bases from V and 9 bases from J, leaving 20 bases between. The CDR3 is 15 amino acids. Looked up from germline, CDR1 is SGHVS and CDR2 is FQNEAQ. CDR3 residues: CASSKGTAAGWPQHF. Written as DNA, the CDR3 is TGTGCCAGCAGCAAGGGGACGGCAGCTGGGTGGCCCCAGCATTTT.

This clonotype was picked up a small number of times. The J gene is TRBJ2-7, the V gene TRBV5-1, with 7 bases lining up with TRBD2. Germline CDR1 and CDR2: SGHRS and YFSETQ. This CDR3 is 18 amino acids long. V shed 4 bases, J shed 2 bases, and the junction held 18 bases outside the gene matches. The CDR3, as DNA: TGCGCCAGCAGCGCGGAGGGAAGGCTAGCGGACAACACCTACGAGCAGTACTTC. Translation: CASSAEGRLADNTYEQYF.

As to this clonotype: A read error may explain this, as a much larger clone is one base away. The chain links TRBV7-3 to TRBJ1-2; no firm D call. This CDR3 is 14 amino acids long. Trimming shortened V by 10 bases and J by 3 bases, and 18 bases separated the two germline ends. From germline, CDR1 is SGHTA and CDR2 FQGTGA. The DNA of the CDR3 is TGTGCCACCATCGACTCATCCGCGGACTATGGCTACACCTTC. Translation gives CATIDSSADYGYTF.